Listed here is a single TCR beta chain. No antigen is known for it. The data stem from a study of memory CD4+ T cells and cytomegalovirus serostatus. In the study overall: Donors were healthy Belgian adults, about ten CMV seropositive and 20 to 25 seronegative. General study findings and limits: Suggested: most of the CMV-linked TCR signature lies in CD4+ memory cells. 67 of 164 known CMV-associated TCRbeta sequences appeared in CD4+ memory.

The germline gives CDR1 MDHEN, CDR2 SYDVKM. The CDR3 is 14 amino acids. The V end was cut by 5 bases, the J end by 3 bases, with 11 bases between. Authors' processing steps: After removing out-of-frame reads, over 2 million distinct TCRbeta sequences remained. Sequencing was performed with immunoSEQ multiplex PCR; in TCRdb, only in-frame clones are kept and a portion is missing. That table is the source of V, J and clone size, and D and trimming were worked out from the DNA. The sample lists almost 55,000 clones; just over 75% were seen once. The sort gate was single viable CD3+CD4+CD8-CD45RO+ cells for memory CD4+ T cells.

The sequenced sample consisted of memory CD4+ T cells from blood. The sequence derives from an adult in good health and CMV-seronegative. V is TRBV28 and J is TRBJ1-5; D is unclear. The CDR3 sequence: CASSRYSLNQPQHF. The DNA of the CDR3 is TGTGCCAGCAGTCGGTACAGCCTCAATCAGCCCCAGCATTTT.